This T cell receptor (beta chain) was captured in a study of control samples from healthy donors and cancer patients. This clone was seen just once. Sequencing was performed with immunoSEQ multiplex PCR; in TCRdb, only in-frame clones are kept and a portion is missing. The data contain around 92,000 clones, more than 75% of them singletons. Germline values: CDR1 KGHDR, CDR2 SFDVKD. The CDR3 runs to 14 residues. Between the trimmed V and J ends, which lost 2 bases and 4 bases, there was a span of 8 bases. The sequenced material came from blood. The rearrangement uses TRBV24-1 and TRBJ1-5, with D maybe TRBD1 (6 bases). The clonotype comes from a man aged 55 to 70 in good health. The CDR3 protein is CATSDSRGNQPQHF. CDR3 DNA: TGTGCCACCAGTGATTCGAGGGGGAATCAGCCCCAGCATTTT.